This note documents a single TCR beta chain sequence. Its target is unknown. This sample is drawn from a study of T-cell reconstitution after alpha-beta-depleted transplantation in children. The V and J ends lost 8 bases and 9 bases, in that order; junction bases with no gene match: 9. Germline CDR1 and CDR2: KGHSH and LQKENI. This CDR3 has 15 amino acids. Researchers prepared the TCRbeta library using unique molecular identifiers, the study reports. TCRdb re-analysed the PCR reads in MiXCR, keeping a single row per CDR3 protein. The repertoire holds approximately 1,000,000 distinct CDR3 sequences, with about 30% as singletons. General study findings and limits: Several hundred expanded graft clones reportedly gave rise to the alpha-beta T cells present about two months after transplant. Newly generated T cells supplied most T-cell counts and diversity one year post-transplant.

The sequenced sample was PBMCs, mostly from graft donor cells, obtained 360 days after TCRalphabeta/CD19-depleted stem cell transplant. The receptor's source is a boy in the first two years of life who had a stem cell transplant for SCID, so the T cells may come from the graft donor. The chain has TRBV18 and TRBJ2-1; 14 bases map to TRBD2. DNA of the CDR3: TGTGCCAGCCCCCCGACTAGCGGGGGGGTAGGTGAGCAGTTCTTC. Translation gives CASPPTSGGVGEQFF.